This TCR beta chain appears in the sequencing data of a study of post-analysis software for immune sequencing data. The germline CDR1 and CDR2 sequences are DFQATT and SNEGSKA (reference sequence). The CDR3 sequence is 11 residues long. Trimming took 0 bases from V and 13 from J, leaving 12 bases between them. General study points: TRBV5-6, TRBV5-1 and TRBV20-1 belonged to a set of a handful of TRBV segments that were more frequent in patients than controls.

This clonotype was seen ten or more times. Its specificity is unknown. The TCR beta cDNA libraries carried unique molecular identifiers. TCRdb reanalysed the PCR reads using MiXCR and keeps one entry per CDR3 protein. This sample has hundreds of thousands of distinct CDR3 sequences; roughly 30% occur once, and the top ten carry more than 0.45%. V usage is TRBV20-1 and J usage is TRBJ2-5, with unresolved D. Sample: blood. The receptor was isolated from a girl aged 10 to 17 with multiple sclerosis. The DNA of the CDR3 is TGCAGTGCTAGAGATCGGGTCTTGGGGTACTTC. Amino acids: CSARDRVLGYF.